The 10 T cell receptor beta chains presented below share a single source sample, sequenced in a study of cytomegalovirus exposure and HLA in healthy donors. Primers included in the PCR were 60 Vbeta and 13 Jbeta primers. Libraries were prepared by immunoSEQ multiplex PCR; TCRdb keeps only in-frame clonotypes and omits some of them. Here the sample spans 80,000 or so clones, less than 80% being singletons. Material: PBMCs. The source is a middle-aged woman in good health and CMV-seronegative.

The V and J genes are TRBV10-3 and TRBJ2-4; perhaps TRBD1 as D (6 bases). This CDR3 has 16 amino acids. Germline loops: CDR1 ENHRY, CDR2 SYGVKD. V was shortened by 0 bases and J by 9 bases, with 18 bases between the two germline ends. CDR3 protein: CAISESYTGQVAIQYF. Written as DNA, the CDR3 is TGTGCCATCAGTGAGTCGTATACGGGACAAGTGGCCATTCAGTACTTC.

This chain links TRBV19 with TRBJ1-2; TRBD1 matches at 8 bases. This CDR3 spans 16 amino acids. The J segment lost 8 bases and the V segment lost 6 bases, leaving 17 bases of the junction unmatched. Germline CDR1 reads LNHDA; CDR2 reads SQIVND (reference sequence). CDR3: CASRLPGQVMGEGYTF. The CDR3 coding sequence is TGTGCCAGTAGACTGCCGGGACAGGTTATGGGAGAAGGCTACACCTTC.

This clone was found once. The chain uses TRBV6-4 and TRBJ2-2; 8 bases align to TRBD2. The ends lost 2 bases at V and 2 bases at J; junction bases unmatched: 16. The germline V gene encodes CDR1 MRHNA and CDR2 SNTAGT. The CDR3 length is 20 residues. This CDR3 reads CASSDTWVGRAGGNTGELFF. Here the CDR3 DNA reads TGTGCCAGCAGTGACACATGGGTCGGTAGGGCGGGGGGTAACACCGGGGAGCTGTTTTTT.

V and J are TRBV15 and TRBJ2-3; D is unresolved. Per germline, CDR1 LNHNV and CDR2 YYDKDF (reference sequence). The CDR3 spans 13 residues. The ends were cut back, 0 bases at V and 6 bases at J, with 7 bases in the middle. The CDR3 DNA sequence: TGTGCCACCAGCAGAGATGAAGCGGATACGCAGTATTTT. Translated, it gives CATSRDEADTQYF.

This chain uses TRBV4-3 with TRBJ1-1; TRBD1 matches at 8 bases. The CDR3 extends over 15 amino acids. The germline V gene encodes CDR1 LGHNA and CDR2 YSLEER. With V trimmed by 0 bases and J by 7 bases, 7 bases remained unmatched. CDR3 DNA: TGCGCCAGCAGCCAAGAGTGGGGACAGGTACTTGAAGCTTTCTTT. As protein: CASSQEWGQVLEAFF.

The rearrangement links TRBV5-1 to TRBJ1-1; 7 positions agree with TRBD1. The trim removed 3 bases at V and 3 bases at J, leaving 14 bases unmatched. The CDR3 is 17 amino acids. Germline V gene lookup returns CDR1 SGHRS and CDR2 YFSETQ. Written as DNA, the CDR3 is TGCGCCAGCAGCTCAGGACAGGCGATAGGATTAGACACTGAAGCTTTCTTT. It codes for CASSSGQAIGLDTEAFF. The whole variable domain, filled in from reference TRBV5-1 and TRBJ1-1, reads KAGVTQTPRYLIKTRGQQVTLSCSPISGHRSVSWYQQTPGQGLQFLFEYFSETQRNKGNFPGRFSGRQFSNSRSEMNVSTLELGDSALYLCASSSGQAIGLDTEAFFGQGTRLTVV.

The chain couples TRBV7-9 to TRBJ1-2; a weak D match, TRBD1 (5 bases). CDR3 length equals 14 residues. V was clipped by 6 bases and J by 3 bases, with 14 bases between them. The germline gives CDR1 SEHNR, CDR2 FQNEAQ (reference sequence). The CDR3 here is CASSQWGGDYGYTF. The CDR3 region has the DNA TGTGCCAGCAGTCAATGGGGGGGTGACTATGGCTACACCTTC.

The chain employs TRBV28 and TRBJ2-6; D gene uncertain. This CDR3 comprises 15 residues. Germline V gene sequence: CDR1 MDHEN, CDR2 SYDVKM. Deletions cut 6 bases from V and 0 bases from J, with 9 bases between. The chain's CDR3 is CASRRTNSGANVLTF. CDR3 DNA sequence: TGTGCCAGCAGGAGAACGAACTCTGGGGCCAACGTCCTGACTTTC.

CDR3 nucleotide sequence: TGTGCCAGCAGCTTAGGGACAGGGGGGTTCCCCTATGGCTACACCTTC. Protein sequence: CASSLGTGGFPYGYTF. This rearrangement joins TRBV7-2 to TRBJ1-2, with TRBD1 identical over 10 bases. Germline CDR1 reads SGHTA; CDR2 reads FQGNSA. Trimming at V came to 1 base and at J to 4 bases, leaving 6 bases not matched to a gene. The CDR3 runs to 16 residues.

The J gene is TRBJ2-7, the V gene TRBV6-1; 10 nucleotides match TRBD1. Trimming at V came to 3 bases and at J to 6 bases, leaving 5 bases not matched to a gene. This CDR3 has 14 residues. CDR1 and CDR2 from the germline V gene are MNHNS and SASEGT. The CDR3 reads CASSEGQGPLEQYF. CDR3 sequence (DNA): TGTGCCAGCAGTGAGGGACAGGGGCCCCTCGAGCAGTACTTC.